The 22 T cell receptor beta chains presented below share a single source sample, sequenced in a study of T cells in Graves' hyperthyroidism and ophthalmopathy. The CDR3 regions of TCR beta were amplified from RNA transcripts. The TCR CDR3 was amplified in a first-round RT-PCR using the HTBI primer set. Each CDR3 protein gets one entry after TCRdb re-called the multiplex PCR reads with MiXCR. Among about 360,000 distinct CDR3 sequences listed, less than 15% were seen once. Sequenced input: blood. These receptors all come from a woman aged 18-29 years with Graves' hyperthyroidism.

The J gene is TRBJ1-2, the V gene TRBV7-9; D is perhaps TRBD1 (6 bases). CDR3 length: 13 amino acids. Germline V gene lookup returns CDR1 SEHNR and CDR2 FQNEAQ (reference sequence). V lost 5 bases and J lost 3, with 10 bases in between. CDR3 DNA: TGTGCCAGCAGCAGCGCAGGGGACTATGGCTACACCTTC. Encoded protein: CASSSAGDYGYTF.

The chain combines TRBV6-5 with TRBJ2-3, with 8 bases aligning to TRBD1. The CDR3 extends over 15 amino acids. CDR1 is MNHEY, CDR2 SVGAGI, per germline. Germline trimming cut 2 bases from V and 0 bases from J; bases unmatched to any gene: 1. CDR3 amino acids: CASSYQGASTDTQYF. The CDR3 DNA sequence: TGTGCCAGCAGTTACCAGGGGGCTAGCACAGATACGCAGTATTTT.

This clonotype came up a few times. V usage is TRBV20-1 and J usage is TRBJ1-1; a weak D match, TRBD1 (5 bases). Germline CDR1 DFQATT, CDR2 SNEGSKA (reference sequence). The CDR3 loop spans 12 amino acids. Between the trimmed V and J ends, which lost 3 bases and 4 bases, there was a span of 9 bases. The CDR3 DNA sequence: TGCAGTGCTAGTAATGGGGGCACTGAAGCTTTCTTT. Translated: CSASNGGTEAFF.

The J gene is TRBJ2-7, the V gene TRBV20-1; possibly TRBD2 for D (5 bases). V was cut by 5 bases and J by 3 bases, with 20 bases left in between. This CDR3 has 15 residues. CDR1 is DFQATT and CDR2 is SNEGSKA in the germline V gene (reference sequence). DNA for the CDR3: TGCAGTGCTCCCGCCCCCGGACGGGGTGGCTACGAGCAGTACTTC. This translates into CSAPAPGRGGYEQYF.

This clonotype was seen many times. The CDR3 loop reads CASSFSGVGQGFVGELFF. Written as DNA, the CDR3 is TGTGCCAGCAGTTTTTCTGGGGTAGGACAGGGGTTCGTCGGGGAGCTGTTTTTT. This sequence joins TRBV12-3 or TRBV12-4 and TRBJ2-2; 9 bases align to TRBD1. V lost 3 bases to trimming and J lost 7 bases; unmatched junction nucleotides: 15. CDR3 length: 18 amino acids.

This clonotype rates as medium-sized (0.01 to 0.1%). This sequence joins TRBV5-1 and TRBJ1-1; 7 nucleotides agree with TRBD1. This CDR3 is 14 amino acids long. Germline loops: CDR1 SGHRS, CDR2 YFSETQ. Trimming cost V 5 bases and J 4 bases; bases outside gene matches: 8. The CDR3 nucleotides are TGCGCCAGCAGTCGATCAGGGGGAGGCACTGAAGCTTTCTTT. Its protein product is CASSRSGGGTEAFF.

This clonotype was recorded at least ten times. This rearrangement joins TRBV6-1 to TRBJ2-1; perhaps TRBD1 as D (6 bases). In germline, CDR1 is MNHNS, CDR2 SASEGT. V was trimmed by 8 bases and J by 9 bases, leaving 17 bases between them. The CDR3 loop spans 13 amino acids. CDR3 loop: CASGVQGRGEQFF. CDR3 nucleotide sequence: TGTGCCAGCGGGGTACAGGGAAGAGGTGAGCAGTTCTTC.

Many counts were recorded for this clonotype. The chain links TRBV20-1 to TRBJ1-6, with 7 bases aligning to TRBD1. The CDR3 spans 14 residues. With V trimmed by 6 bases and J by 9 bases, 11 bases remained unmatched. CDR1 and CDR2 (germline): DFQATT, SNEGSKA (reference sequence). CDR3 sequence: CSAITGDGSSPLHF. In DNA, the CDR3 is TGCAGTGCAATAACAGGGGATGGGAGTTCACCCCTCCACTTT.

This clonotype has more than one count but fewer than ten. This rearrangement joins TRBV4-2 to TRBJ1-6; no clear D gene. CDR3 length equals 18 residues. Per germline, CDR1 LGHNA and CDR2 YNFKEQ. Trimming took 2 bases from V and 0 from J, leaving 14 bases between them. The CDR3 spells CASSQSGVASSYNSPLHF. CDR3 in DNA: TGTGCCAGCAGCCAAAGTGGCGTCGCGAGCTCCTATAATTCACCCCTCCACTTT.

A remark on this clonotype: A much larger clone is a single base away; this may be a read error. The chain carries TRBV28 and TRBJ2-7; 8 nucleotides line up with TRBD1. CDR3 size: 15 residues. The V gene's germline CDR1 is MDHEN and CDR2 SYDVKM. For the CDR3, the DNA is TGCGCCAGCAGTTTAACAGGGGGATCCTCCTACGAGCAGTACTTC. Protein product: CASSLTGGSSYEQYF. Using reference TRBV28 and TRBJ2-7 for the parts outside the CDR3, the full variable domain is DVKVTQSSRYLVKRTGEKVFLECVQDMDHENMFWYRQDPGLGLRLIYFSYDVKMKEKGDIPEGYSVSREKKERFSLILESASTNQTSMYLCASSLTGGSSYEQYFGPGTRLTVT.

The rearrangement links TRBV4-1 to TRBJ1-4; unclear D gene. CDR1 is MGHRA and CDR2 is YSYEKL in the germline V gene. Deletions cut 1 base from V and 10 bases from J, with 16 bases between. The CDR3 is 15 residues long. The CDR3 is CASSQAMADPSKLFF. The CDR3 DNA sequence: TGCGCCAGCAGCCAAGCTATGGCAGATCCCTCAAAACTGTTTTTT.

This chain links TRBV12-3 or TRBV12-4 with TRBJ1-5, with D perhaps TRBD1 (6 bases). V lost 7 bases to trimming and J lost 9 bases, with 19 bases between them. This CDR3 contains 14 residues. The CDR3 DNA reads TGTGCCAGCACGGACAGTTCCTACCCAGGGCCCCAGCATTTT. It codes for CASTDSSYPGPQHF.

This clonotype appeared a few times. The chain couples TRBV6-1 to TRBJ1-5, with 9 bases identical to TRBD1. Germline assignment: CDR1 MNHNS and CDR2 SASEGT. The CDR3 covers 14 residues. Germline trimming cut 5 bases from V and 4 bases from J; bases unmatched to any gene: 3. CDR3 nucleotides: TGTGCCAGCAGTTTTGACAGGGGGAATCAGCCCCAGCATTTT. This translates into CASSFDRGNQPQHF.

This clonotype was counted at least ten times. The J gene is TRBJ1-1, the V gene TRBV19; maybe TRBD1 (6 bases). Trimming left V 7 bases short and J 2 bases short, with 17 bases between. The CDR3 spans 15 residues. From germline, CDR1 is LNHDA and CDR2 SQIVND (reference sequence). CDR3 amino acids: CASKDRRGRNTEAFF. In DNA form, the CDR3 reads TGTGCCAGTAAAGACAGGAGGGGCAGAAACACTGAAGCTTTCTTT.

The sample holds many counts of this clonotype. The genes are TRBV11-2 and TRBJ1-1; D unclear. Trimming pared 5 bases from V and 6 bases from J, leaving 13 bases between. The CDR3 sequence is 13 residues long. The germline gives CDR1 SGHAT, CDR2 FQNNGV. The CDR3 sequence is CASSLTQISEAFF. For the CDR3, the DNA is TGTGCCAGCAGCCTAACACAGATCTCTGAAGCTTTCTTT.

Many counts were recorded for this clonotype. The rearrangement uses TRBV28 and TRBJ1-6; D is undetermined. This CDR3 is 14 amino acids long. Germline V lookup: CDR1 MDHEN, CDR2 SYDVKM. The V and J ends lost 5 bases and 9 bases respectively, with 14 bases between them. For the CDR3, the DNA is TGTGCCAGCAGTCGGACGGTAGCTGGTTCACCCCTCCACTTT. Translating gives CASSRTVAGSPLHF. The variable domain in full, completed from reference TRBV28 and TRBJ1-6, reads DVKVTQSSRYLVKRTGEKVFLECVQDMDHENMFWYRQDPGLGLRLIYFSYDVKMKEKGDIPEGYSVSREKKERFSLILESASTNQTSMYLCASSRTVAGSPLHFGNGTRLTVT.

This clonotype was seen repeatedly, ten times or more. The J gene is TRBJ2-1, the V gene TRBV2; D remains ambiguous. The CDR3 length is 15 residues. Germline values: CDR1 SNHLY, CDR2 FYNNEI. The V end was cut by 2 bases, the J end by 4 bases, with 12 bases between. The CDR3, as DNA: TGTGCCAGCAGTGAACAGACTGTTGGATACAATGAGCAGTTCTTC. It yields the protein CASSEQTVGYNEQFF.

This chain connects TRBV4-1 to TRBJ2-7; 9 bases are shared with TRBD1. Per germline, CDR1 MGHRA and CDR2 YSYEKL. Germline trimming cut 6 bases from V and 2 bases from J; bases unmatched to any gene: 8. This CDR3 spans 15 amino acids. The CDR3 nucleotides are TGCGCCAGCAGGACCGGGACAGGGAGTACCTACGAGCAGTACTTC. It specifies CASRTGTGSTYEQYF.

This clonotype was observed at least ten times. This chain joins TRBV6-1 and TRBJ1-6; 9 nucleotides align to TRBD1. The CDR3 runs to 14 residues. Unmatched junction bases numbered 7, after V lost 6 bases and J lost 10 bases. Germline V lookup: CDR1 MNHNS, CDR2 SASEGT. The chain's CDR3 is CASRSGTGNSPLHF. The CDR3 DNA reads TGTGCCAGCAGGTCCGGGACAGGGAACTCACCCCTCCACTTT.

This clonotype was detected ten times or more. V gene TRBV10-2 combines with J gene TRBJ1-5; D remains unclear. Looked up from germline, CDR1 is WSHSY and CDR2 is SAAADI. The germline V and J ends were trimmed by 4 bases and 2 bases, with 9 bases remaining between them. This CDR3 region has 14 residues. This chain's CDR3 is CASSGGSGNQPQHF. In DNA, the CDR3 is TGCGCCAGCAGTGGCGGTAGCGGCAATCAGCCCCAGCATTTT.

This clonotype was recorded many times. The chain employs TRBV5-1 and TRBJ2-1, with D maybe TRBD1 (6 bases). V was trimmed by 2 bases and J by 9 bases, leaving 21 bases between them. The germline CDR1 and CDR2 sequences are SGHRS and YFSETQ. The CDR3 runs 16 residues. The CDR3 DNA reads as TGCGCCAGCAGCTTTGTCTCACACTACAGGGCGAGTGAGCAGTTCTTC. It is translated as CASSFVSHYRASEQFF.

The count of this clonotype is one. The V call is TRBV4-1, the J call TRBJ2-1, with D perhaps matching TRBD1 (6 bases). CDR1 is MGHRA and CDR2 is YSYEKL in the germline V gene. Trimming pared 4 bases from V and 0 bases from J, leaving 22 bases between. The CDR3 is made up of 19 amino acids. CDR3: CASSRDSDSPFFSYNEQFF. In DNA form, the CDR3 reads TGCGCCAGCAGCCGAGACTCGGACAGCCCATTTTTCTCCTACAATGAGCAGTTCTTC.